This T cell receptor beta chain was identified in a study of tumor-infiltrating lymphocytes in oesophageal squamous cell carcinoma (dated by TCRdb to 2016 to 2017). Deletion took 5 bases off V and 1 base off J, with a span of 13 bases between the germline ends. Inclusive of the bounding cysteine and phenylalanine, the CDR3 is 15 residues long. This entry keeps only the CDR3 DNA: 45 bases, framed from base 1. According to the germline V gene, CDR1 reads SGHTA and CDR2 reads FQGTGA. The library came from PCR. Sequencing used an Illumina HiSeq 2000. TCRdb took the public reads, trimmed them with fastp at Q25, ran MiXCR for clone calling and kept in-frame beta chains. Rows with a matching CDR3 protein are joined into one entry that keeps the most common DNA and genes. For this sample there are 15,000 to 25,000 distinct CDR3 sequences; 35% to 50% appear just once. The ten largest make up under 12% of the sample.

This clonotype showed up many times. The antigen it recognizes is unknown. Base qualities were left out, and no much larger clone turns up one base away. The material sequenced was normal esophageal tissue next to the tumor. The V and J segments used are TRBV7-3 and TRBJ2-3; the D call is possibly TRBD1 or TRBD2, each sharing 5 bases. The sequence derives from a male donor with esophageal squamous cell carcinoma. The CDR3 reads as follows: CASSPRLGGTDTQYF. In nucleotide form, the sequence is TGTGCCAGCAGCCCCCGCCTGGGGGGCACAGATACGCAGTATTTT.